Below, 19 T cell receptor beta chains from the same sample are listed, as sequenced in a study of shared clonotypes between healthy human individuals. This table comes from immunoSEQ multiplex PCR, and its TCRdb copy is limited to in-frame clones, with some not included. The sample carries fewer than 1.6 million clones, approximately 98.5% recorded once. The specimen was naive CD4+ T cells sorted from blood. The subset: CD45RA+ positively selected. All receptors come from a young man in good health.

The chain employs TRBV18 and TRBJ1-1; 8 positions agree with TRBD1. Germline CDR1 KGHSH, CDR2 LQKENI. The CDR3 length is 15 residues. V lost 0 bases and J lost 5; bases outside the gene matches: 5. The CDR3 sequence is CASSPPTTGVTEAFF. The CDR3 nucleotides are TGTGCCAGCTCACCACCGACGACAGGGGTGACTGAAGCTTTCTTT.

The chain uses TRBV27 and TRBJ1-4; D is ambiguous. Germline V lookup: CDR1 MNHEY, CDR2 SMNVEV (reference sequence). CDR3 size: 16 residues. V was pared by 0 bases and J by 2 bases, with 10 bases between. CDR3 residues: CASSLSVGVTNEKLFF. The CDR3 DNA reads TGTGCCAGCAGTTTATCGGTTGGAGTCACTAATGAAAAACTGTTTTTT.

The chain couples TRBV11-2 to TRBJ2-1, with 9 bases matching TRBD2. CDR1 SGHAT and CDR2 FQNNGV come from the germline V gene. After removal of 6 bases from V and 3 bases from J, the junction contained 6 bases not matched to a gene. This CDR3 spans 15 amino acids. CDR3 DNA: TGTGCCAGCAGAGAAGCGGGAGGCCACTACAATGAGCAGTTCTTC. It specifies CASREAGGHYNEQFF.

The J gene is TRBJ2-2, the V gene TRBV5-1; D may be TRBD1 (6 bases). CDR3 length equals 18 residues. V was trimmed by 5 bases and J by 4 bases, leaving 24 bases between them. CDR1 SGHRS and CDR2 YFSETQ come from the germline V gene. The CDR3 bases are TGCGCCAGCAGGGCCAGGGACCGACAGGAAGAGGGCACCGGGGAGCTGTTTTTT. It is translated as CASRARDRQEEGTGELFF.

The chain carries TRBV7-2 and TRBJ2-2; 9 bases match TRBD1. Germline loops: CDR1 SGHTA, CDR2 FQGNSA. The trim removed 5 bases at V and 4 bases at J, leaving 5 bases unmatched. The CDR3 loop spans 15 amino acids. CDR3 in amino acids: CASSPGQGSTGELFF. CDR3 nucleotide sequence: TGTGCCAGCAGCCCGGGACAGGGAAGCACCGGGGAGCTGTTTTTT.

The genes are TRBV19 and TRBJ2-1; 7 nucleotides align to TRBD1. Germline values: CDR1 LNHDA, CDR2 SQIVND (reference sequence). V gave up 7 bases and J gave up 9 bases; unmatched junction bases: 12. The CDR3 runs to 14 residues. CDR3 DNA: TGTGCCAGTATCGGGCAGGGGGAGATGGGTGAGCAGTTCTTC. This translates into CASIGQGEMGEQFF.

The J gene is TRBJ1-1, the V gene TRBV5-5, with a tentative D call TRBD1 (6 bases). The CDR3 runs 14 residues. V dropped 3 bases and J dropped 6 bases, with 15 bases sitting between them. Per germline, CDR1 SGHKS and CDR2 YYEKEE (reference sequence). The CDR3 sequence: CASSSSGDLAEAFF. The CDR3 nucleotides are TGTGCCAGCAGCTCCTCAGGGGATCTCGCTGAAGCTTTCTTT.

The chain recombines TRBV28 with TRBJ1-2; D perhaps matches TRBD1 (5 bases). The CDR3 runs 13 residues. V lost 3 bases and J 4 bases, leaving 9 bases between the germline ends. Germline V gives CDR1 MDHEN, CDR2 SYDVKM. CDR3 protein: CASSLIRVYGYTF. CDR3 DNA: TGTGCCAGCAGTTTGATCAGGGTCTATGGCTACACCTTC.

The rearrangement links TRBV6-1 to TRBJ1-5, with a tentative D call TRBD1 (6 bases). Germline values: CDR1 MNHNS, CDR2 SASEGT. Trimming took 3 bases from V and 0 from J, leaving 12 bases between them. The CDR3 contains 16 residues. CDR3 loop: CASSDQDSYSNQPQHF. CDR3 nucleotides: TGTGCCAGCAGTGATCAGGACAGTTATAGCAATCAGCCCCAGCATTTT.

As to this clone: The sample contains more than one DNA sequence encoding this CDR3. J is TRBJ1-1 and V is TRBV18; TRBD1 matches 7 bases. Germline CDR1 KGHSH, CDR2 LQKENI. CDR3 length: 12 residues. The trim removed 4 bases at V and 7 bases at J, leaving 3 bases unmatched. In DNA form, the CDR3 reads TGTGCCAGCTCACGCGGGACAGATGAAGCTTTCTTT. Translating gives CASSRGTDEAFF.

A remark on this clone: At one boundary the junction diverges from the germline segment, which might be a read error. This chain connects TRBV28 to TRBJ2-7; D uncertain. Germline lookup yields CDR1 MDHEN and CDR2 SYDVKM. The CDR3 length is 13 residues. CDR3: CASSLDRARMIDF. CDR3 sequence (DNA): TGTGCCAGCAGCCTAGATAGGGCACGAATGATAGACTTC.

The rearrangement joins TRBV9 to TRBJ2-3, with D unresolved. CDR1 is SGDLS, CDR2 YYNGEE, per germline. There are 15 residues in the CDR3. Trimming shortened V by 4 bases and J by 0 bases, and 12 bases separated the two germline ends. This chain's CDR3 is CASSSQAASTDTQYF. The CDR3 DNA sequence: TGTGCCAGCAGCTCCCAGGCGGCTAGCACAGATACGCAGTATTTT.

This sequence joins TRBV5-6 and TRBJ2-5; D is possibly TRBD2 (6 bases). Matching the DNA end better, TRBJ2-7 makes the J call doubtful. The CDR3 spans 14 residues. The germline V gene has CDR1 SGHDT and CDR2 YYEEEE. For the CDR3, the DNA is TGTGCCAGCAGCTCACGACTAGGCTCCTACGAGCAGTACTTC. Translation: CASSSRLGSYEQYF.

A single count supports this clone. The rearrangement joins TRBV7-8 to TRBJ2-7, with 12 positions matching TRBD2. CDR1 SGHVS and CDR2 FQNEAQ come from the germline V gene. The junction had 3 bases not matched to a gene; V was cut back by 6 bases and J by 0 bases. This CDR3 region has 15 residues. The CDR3 DNA reads as TGTGCCAGCAGATCACTAGCGGGAGGCTCCTACGAGCAGTACTTC. It codes for CASRSLAGGSYEQYF.

The chain employs TRBV4-3 and TRBJ1-5; D is undetermined. The CDR3 length is 13 residues. V was shortened by 6 bases and J by 4 bases, with 10 bases between the two germline ends. Germline CDR1 reads LGHNA; CDR2 reads YSLEER. The CDR3 DNA is TGCGCCAGCAGTCGCGGGGTAAATCAGCCCCAGCATTTT. Translating gives CASSRGVNQPQHF.

This chain links TRBV27 with TRBJ2-3, with 9 positions matching TRBD2. V gave up 7 bases and J gave up 4 bases; unmatched junction bases: 9. The CDR3 is 15 amino acids. Germline loops: CDR1 MNHEY, CDR2 SMNVEV (reference sequence). As DNA, the CDR3 is TGTGCCAGCACCCGCGGGGGGGATGGAGCAGATACGCAGTATTTT. As protein: CASTRGGDGADTQYF.

About this clone itself: The sample carries other DNA sequences with the same CDR3. The chain joins TRBV5-1 to TRBJ2-7; D uncertain. Per germline, CDR1 SGHRS and CDR2 YFSETQ. The CDR3 has 11 amino acids. V shed 4 bases and J shed 7 bases, with 9 bases lying between them. For the CDR3, the DNA is TGCGCCAGCAGCATCGTTGGGGAGCAGTACTTC. The encoded protein is CASSIVGEQYF.

A single count supports this clone. The chain is built from TRBV15 and TRBJ2-1; 7 nucleotides align to TRBD1. Trimming took 5 bases from V and 5 from J; bases not matched to a gene: 9. CDR3 length: 15 amino acids. Germline-derived CDR1 and CDR2 are LNHNV and YYDKDF (reference sequence). The DNA of the CDR3 is TGTGCCACCAGCCGACACCGGGACAGAGACAATGAGCAGTTCTTC. Protein product: CATSRHRDRDNEQFF.

The chain has TRBV7-3 and TRBJ1-1; 9 bases map to TRBD1. The germline V gene has CDR1 SGHTA and CDR2 FQGTGA. The junction had 4 bases not matched to a gene; V was cut back by 2 bases and J by 0 bases. The CDR3 contains 16 residues. For the CDR3, the DNA is TGTGCCAGCAGCTTACGGGACAGGGTCTTGAACACTGAAGCTTTCTTT. Translated: CASSLRDRVLNTEAFF.